This T cell receptor beta chain was recorded in a study of PD-1 blockade in mismatch repair-deficient tumors. Study-wide background: Enrolled about 2013-2017, patients had progressing, pretreated mismatch repair-deficient cancers of around 12 types. Overall study findings and caveats: After pembrolizumab, tumor-resident clones rose rapidly, then generally contracted before radiologic responses.

Time point here: identical roughly 10-day culture without peptide (control). Each of several ELISpot-reactive candidate peptides was used for roughly nine-day stimulation. This CDR3 spans 18 amino acids. Germline trimming cut 0 bases from V and 6 bases from J; bases unmatched to any gene: 11. Germline V CDR1 and CDR2: SEHNR, FQNEAQ (reference sequence). Notes on this clone: What it binds is unknown.

Here immunoSEQ multiplex PCR was the method, and the copy in TCRdb shows in-frame clones only, minus some. The sample has around 13,000 clones; 86% are singletons. This specimen consisted of cells cultured in vitro, obtained from a patient treated with pembrolizumab. The chain is built from TRBV7-9 and TRBJ2-1; 10 bases map to TRBD2. The sequence derives from an adult with mismatch repair-deficient cancer. CDR3 coding DNA: TGTGCCAGCAGCTTAGCGCGACCGGCCAGCGGGAGGGCCAATGAGCAGTTCTTC. Translated: CASSLARPASGRANEQFF.